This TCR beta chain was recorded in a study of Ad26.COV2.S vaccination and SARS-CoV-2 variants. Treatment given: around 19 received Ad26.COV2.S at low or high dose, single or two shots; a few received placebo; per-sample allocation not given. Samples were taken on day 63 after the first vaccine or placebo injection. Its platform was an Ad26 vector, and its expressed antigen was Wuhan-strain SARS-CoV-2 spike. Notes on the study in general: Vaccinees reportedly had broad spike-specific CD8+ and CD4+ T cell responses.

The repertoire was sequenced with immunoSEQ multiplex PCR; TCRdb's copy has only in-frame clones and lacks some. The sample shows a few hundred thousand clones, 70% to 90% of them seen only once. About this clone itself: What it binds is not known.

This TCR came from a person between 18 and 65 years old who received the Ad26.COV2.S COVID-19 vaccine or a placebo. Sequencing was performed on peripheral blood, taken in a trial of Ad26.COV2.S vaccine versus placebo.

The CDR3 reads CATSRGTGKDGYTF. The CDR3 DNA reads TGTGCCACCAGCAGGGGGACAGGGAAAGATGGCTACACCTTC. The V call is TRBV15, the J call TRBJ1-2; 9 positions agree with TRBD1. The V gene end was trimmed by 3 bases and the J gene end by 6 bases; junction bases not matched to a gene: 5. The CDR3 loop spans 14 amino acids. The germline gives CDR1 LNHNV, CDR2 YYDKDF (reference sequence).